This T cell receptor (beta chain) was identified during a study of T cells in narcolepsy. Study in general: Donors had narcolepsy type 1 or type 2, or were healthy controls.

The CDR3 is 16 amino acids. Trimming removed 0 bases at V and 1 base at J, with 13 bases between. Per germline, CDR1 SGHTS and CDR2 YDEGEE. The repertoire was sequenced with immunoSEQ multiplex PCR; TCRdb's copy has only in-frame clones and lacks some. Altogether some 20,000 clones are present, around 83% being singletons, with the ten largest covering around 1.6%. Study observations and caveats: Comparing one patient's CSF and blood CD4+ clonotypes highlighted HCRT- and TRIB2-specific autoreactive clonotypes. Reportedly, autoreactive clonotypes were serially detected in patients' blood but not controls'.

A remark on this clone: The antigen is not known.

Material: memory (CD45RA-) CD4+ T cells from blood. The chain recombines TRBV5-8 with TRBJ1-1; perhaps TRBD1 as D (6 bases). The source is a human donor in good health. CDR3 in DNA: TGTGCCAGCAGCTTGGACAGGGCTCTTCCGAACACTGAAGCTTTCTTT. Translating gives CASSLDRALPNTEAFF.